A single sample is the source of the 21 T cell receptor beta chains below, sequenced in a study of cytotoxic CD8 clonotypes in ibrutinib-treated CLL. The protocol was immunoSEQ multiplex PCR, while the TCRdb copy is restricted to in-frame clones and leaves out a portion. The sample includes 190,000 or so clones, 72% of them seen just once. The sequences come from PBMCs, collected after 24 months of ibrutinib treatment. All receptors derive from a human donor with chronic lymphocytic leukemia.

This clone was detected only a few times. The rearrangement joins TRBV28 to TRBJ1-2; D not certain. V dropped 1 base and J dropped 6 bases, with 9 bases sitting between them. Germline CDR1 and CDR2: MDHEN and SYDVKM. The CDR3 is 13 amino acids. This chain's CDR3 is CASSLLRVHGYTF. The CDR3 DNA follows: TGTGCCAGCAGTTTATTACGGGTCCATGGCTACACCTTC.

CDR3 region: CASSADRGTSNQPQHF. The CDR3 bases are TGTGCCAGCAGCGCTGACAGGGGAACTTCCAATCAGCCCCAGCATTTT. The V call is TRBV9, the J call TRBJ1-5, with 8 bases identical to TRBD1. Germline-derived CDR1 and CDR2 are SGDLS and YYNGEE. The CDR3 covers 16 residues. V trimming: 3 bases; J trimming: 3 bases; junction bases outside the gene matches: 8.

This clone was seen a handful of times. The CDR3 here is CAWSVLHRTGVNQPQHF. The CDR3 DNA reads TGTGCCTGGAGTGTACTACATCGGACAGGGGTCAATCAGCCCCAGCATTTT. This chain links TRBV30 with TRBJ1-5; 9 bases map to TRBD1. V lost 0 bases and J lost 3; bases outside the gene matches: 9. The CDR3 runs to 17 residues. Germline V gene lookup returns CDR1 GTSNPN and CDR2 SVGIG (reference sequence).

The chain combines TRBV2 with TRBJ1-5; D call uncertain. The germline V gene has CDR1 SNHLY and CDR2 FYNNEI. Trimming left V 1 base short and J 6 bases short, with 4 bases between. CDR3 size: 12 residues. The CDR3 DNA reads TGTGCCAGCAGTGAAGATTTTCAGCCCCAGCATTTT. Translated: CASSEDFQPQHF.

The J gene is TRBJ2-7, the V gene TRBV5-1; perhaps D is TRBD1 or TRBD2 (6 bases each). The CDR3 is made up of 15 amino acids. The V gene's germline CDR1 is SGHRS and CDR2 YFSETQ. The V end lost 1 base, the J end lost 1 base, and 12 bases lay between the germline ends. The CDR3 coding sequence is TGCGCCAGCAGCTTGAGGGGGGAGGCATCCTACGAGCAGTACTTC. Its protein product is CASSLRGEASYEQYF.

This clone was recorded a few times. The rearrangement joins TRBV28 to TRBJ2-5; 12 bases match TRBD2. After removal of 7 bases from V and 4 bases from J, the junction contained 7 bases not matched to a gene. The CDR3 is 15 residues long. CDR1 and CDR2 from the germline V gene are MDHEN and SYDVKM. The CDR3 spells CASTRLAGVRETQYF. Here the CDR3 DNA reads TGTGCCAGCACCCGACTAGCGGGAGTTCGAGAGACCCAGTACTTC.

The gene calls are TRBV7-2 and TRBJ1-2, with 7 positions matching TRBD1. J was trimmed by 6 bases and V by 1 base; bases with no gene match: 5. The CDR3 covers 14 residues. CDR1 is SGHTA and CDR2 is FQGNSA in the germline V gene. CDR3 residues: CASSLGPGGDGYTF. In DNA, the CDR3 is TGTGCCAGCAGCTTAGGGCCAGGGGGGGATGGCTACACCTTC.

This clone was found a few times. The V and J genes are TRBV19 and TRBJ1-1; tentative D call: TRBD1 (5 bases). The V gene's germline CDR1 is LNHDA and CDR2 SQIVND (reference sequence). Trimming shortened V by 5 bases and J by 4 bases, and 11 bases separated the two germline ends. The CDR3 extends over 13 amino acids. CDR3 amino acids: CASSLRGVTEAFF. CDR3 nucleotides: TGTGCCAGTAGTTTGCGGGGGGTCACTGAAGCTTTCTTT. Full variable domain (remainder filled in from reference TRBV19 and TRBJ1-1): DGGITQSPKYLFRKEGQNVTLSCEQNLNHDAMYWYRQDPGQGLRLIYYSQIVNDFQKGDIAEGYSVSREKKESFPLTVTSAQKNPTAFYLCASSLRGVTEAFFGQGTRLTVV.

This clone was observed a few times. This same CDR3 is encoded by further DNA sequences in the sample. The chain recombines TRBV10-3 with TRBJ1-5; D is uncertain. V was trimmed by 3 bases and J by 4 bases, leaving 4 bases between them. This CDR3 is built from 12 residues. Germline loops: CDR1 ENHRY, CDR2 SYGVKD. The CDR3 region has the DNA TGTGCCATCAGTGACTCGAATCAGCCCCAGCATTTT. Translation gives CAISDSNQPQHF.

CDR3 DNA sequence: TGTGCCAGCAGTTACAGTCTCAGCGGGAGAGGTGAGCAGTTCTTC. This codes for CASSYSLSGRGEQFF. The chain recombines TRBV6-5 with TRBJ2-1; 8 nucleotides match TRBD2. This CDR3 is 15 amino acids long. Losses at the gene ends were 2 bases for V and 9 bases for J; bases not matched to a gene: 9. In germline, CDR1 is MNHEY, CDR2 SVGAGI.

The chain joins TRBV6-1 to TRBJ2-7; D remains ambiguous. Trimming cost V 3 bases and J 1 base, with 16 bases left between them. This CDR3 has 16 residues. From germline, CDR1 is MNHNS and CDR2 SASEGT. The CDR3 nucleotides read TGTGCCAGCAGTGAGTTAGGAGTGAAGGAGTCCTACGAGCAGTACTTC. As protein: CASSELGVKESYEQYF.

This clone was detected a few times. The chain employs TRBV6-1 and TRBJ1-5; the D is unclear. Germline V lookup: CDR1 MNHNS, CDR2 SASEGT. Trimming left V 2 bases short and J 7 bases short, with 12 bases between. The length of the CDR3 is 14 residues. CDR3 sequence (DNA): TGTGCCAGCAGTGAAAGGTCGAAGGAACAGCCCCAGCATTTT. This codes for CASSERSKEQPQHF.

In its sample, this clone was seen a few times. The chain is built from TRBV5-1 and TRBJ1-2; TRBD1 is a possible D gene (5 bases). V gave up 1 base and J gave up 4 bases, with 8 bases separating them. This CDR3 region has 13 residues. Germline CDR1 and CDR2: SGHRS and YFSETQ. The CDR3 loop reads CASSLLGTYGYTF. The CDR3 bases are TGCGCCAGCAGCTTGTTAGGGACCTATGGCTACACCTTC.

The rearrangement uses TRBV27 and TRBJ1-1, with D perhaps TRBD1 (5 bases). Per germline, CDR1 MNHEY and CDR2 SMNVEV (reference sequence). Trimming removed 2 bases from V and 1 base from J, with 14 bases in between. CDR3 length equals 16 residues. CDR3 sequence reads: CASSLDAGDRNTEAFF. The CDR3, as DNA: TGTGCCAGCAGTTTAGACGCAGGCGACAGGAACACTGAAGCTTTCTTT.

This chain uses TRBV7-8 with TRBJ2-7, with D possibly being TRBD2 (6 bases). V lost 2 bases, J lost 3 bases, and 23 bases lay in between. This CDR3 is built from 18 residues. Germline CDR1 reads SGHVS; CDR2 reads FQNEAQ. The DNA of the CDR3 is TGTGCCAGCAGCTTATTAGCGGAGGCATCCCGACCGATCTACGAGCAGTACTTC. This sequence encodes CASSLLAEASRPIYEQYF.

The chain joins TRBV6-5 to TRBJ2-7; D is tentatively TRBD1 or TRBD2 (5 bases each). The V gene lost 6 bases and the J gene lost 2 bases, with 14 bases spanning the gap. In germline, CDR1 is MNHEY, CDR2 SVGAGI. The CDR3 length is 14 residues. This chain's CDR3 is CASRTMGRTYEQYF. CDR3 in DNA: TGTGCCAGCAGAACCATGGGACGGACCTACGAGCAGTACTTC.

This sequence joins TRBV7-3 and TRBJ2-5, with a tentative D call TRBD1 (6 bases). With 2 bases removed from V and 5 bases from J, the gap between germline ends came to 12 bases. Germline CDR1 SGHTA, CDR2 FQGTGA. CDR3 size: 14 residues. CDR3: CASSLLGAGETQYF. The CDR3 bases are TGTGCCAGCAGCTTACTGGGGGCCGGGGAGACCCAGTACTTC.

The genes are TRBV10-3 and TRBJ2-3, with TRBD2 matching over 7 bases. This CDR3 spans 15 amino acids. CDR1 and CDR2 from the germline V gene are ENHRY and SYGVKD. Germline trimming cut 3 bases from V and 8 bases from J; bases unmatched to any gene: 11. This CDR3 reads CAISDPPGGQSTQYF. Here the CDR3 DNA reads TGTGCCATCAGTGATCCTCCGGGAGGCCAAAGTACGCAGTATTTT.

V gene TRBV6-5 combines with J gene TRBJ1-3, with 8 bases lining up with TRBD1. Germline-derived CDR1 and CDR2 are MNHEY and SVGAGI. The trim removed 6 bases at V and 1 base at J, leaving 5 bases unmatched. The CDR3 spans 15 residues. CDR3 residues: CASSVDRASGNTIYF. In DNA form, the CDR3 reads TGTGCCAGCAGCGTGGACAGGGCTTCTGGAAACACCATATATTTT.

V usage is TRBV7-8 and J usage is TRBJ2-1; 8 bases agree with TRBD1. The CDR3 contains 15 residues. Germline CDR1 is SGHVS and CDR2 is FQNEAQ. With 5 bases clipped from V and 5 bases from J, the junction kept 8 bases outside the gene matches. Written as DNA, the CDR3 is TGTGCCAGCAGCCCCCGGACAGGGAGTAACAATGAGCAGTTCTTC. Amino acids: CASSPRTGSNNEQFF.

Regarding this clone: Other DNA variants within this sample encode the same CDR3. The chain couples TRBV7-3 to TRBJ2-3; D is uncertain. CDR3 length: 14 amino acids. Germline CDR1 and CDR2: SGHTA and FQGTGA. The V and J ends lost 0 bases and 4 bases respectively, with 8 bases between them. CDR3 coding DNA: TGTGCCAGCAGCTTAACGGGCGGCTCAGATACGCAGTATTTT. Its translation: CASSLTGGSDTQYF.